The next 15 T cell receptor beta chains were all read from a single sample in a study of T cells in Graves' hyperthyroidism and ophthalmopathy. RNA transcripts yielded amplified TCR beta CDR3 regions. TCR CDR3 underwent first-round RT-PCR with the HTBI primer set. TCRdb called the multiplex PCR reads again in MiXCR, with one record for every CDR3 protein. The sample includes about 640,000 distinct CDR3 sequences, about 20% of them seen just once. The sample was blood. The receptors here all came from a man in his thirties or forties with Graves' ophthalmopathy.

This clonotype was recorded a few times. The V call is TRBV19, the J call TRBJ2-7, with a tentative D call TRBD2 (6 bases). This CDR3 is 13 amino acids long. V was pared by 3 bases and J by 3 bases, with 9 bases between. Germline CDR1 is LNHDA and CDR2 is SQIVND (reference sequence). The CDR3 loop reads CASSMGLSYEQYF. The CDR3 region has the DNA TGTGCCAGTAGTATGGGACTCAGCTACGAGCAGTACTTC.

This clonotype was found a few times. V and J are TRBV27 and TRBJ2-5; D ambiguous. CDR3 length: 13 amino acids. Germline CDR1 MNHEY, CDR2 SMNVEV (reference sequence). The V end lost 7 bases, the J end lost 4 bases, and 13 bases lay between the germline ends. The CDR3 sequence: CASMGRFGETQYF. In DNA, the CDR3 is TGTGCCAGCATGGGTAGGTTTGGAGAGACCCAGTACTTC.

In its sample, this clonotype was seen a few times. In nucleotides, the CDR3 is TGCAGCGTTGAGCCGGGGGGCACTGAAGCTTTCTTT. Encoded protein: CSVEPGGTEAFF. The rearrangement uses TRBV29-1 and TRBJ1-1, with D perhaps TRBD1 (5 bases). The CDR3 totals 12 residues. Per germline, CDR1 SQVTM and CDR2 ANQGSEA. The ends were cut back, 3 bases at V and 4 bases at J, with 9 bases in the middle. Full variable domain (rest looked up from reference TRBV29-1 and TRBJ1-1): SAVISQKPSRDICQRGTSLTIQCQVDSQVTMMFWYRQQPGQSLTLIATANQGSEATYESGFVIDKFPISRPNLTFSTLTVSNMSPEDSSIYLCSVEPGGTEAFFGQGTRLTVV.

The chain uses TRBV20-1 and TRBJ1-5; D call uncertain. Trimming removed 5 bases at V and 11 bases at J, with 13 bases between. This CDR3 comprises 11 residues. The germline gives CDR1 DFQATT, CDR2 SNEGSKA (reference sequence). CDR3 protein: CSAGTDVAQHF. The CDR3 DNA sequence: TGCAGTGCTGGCACGGACGTGGCCCAGCATTTT.

This clonotype was counted at least ten times. The V gene is TRBV27, the J gene TRBJ2-1; D might be TRBD1 (5 bases). Germline V CDR1 and CDR2: MNHEY, SMNVEV (reference sequence). The V end was cut by 2 bases, the J end by 6 bases, with 14 bases between. The CDR3 is made up of 15 amino acids. This CDR3 reads CASSLTAGISNEQFF. CDR3 DNA: TGTGCCAGCAGTTTAACGGCAGGGATTTCCAATGAGCAGTTCTTC.

J is TRBJ2-2 and V is TRBV20-1; D gene unclear. From germline, CDR1 is DFQATT and CDR2 SNEGSKA (reference sequence). Trimming removed 5 bases at V and 4 bases at J, with 20 bases between. The CDR3 totals 16 residues. In DNA, the CDR3 is TGCAGTGCTCGCCGACGGCGGTCAGACGTCACCGGGGAGCTGTTTTTT. Amino acid sequence: CSARRRRSDVTGELFF.

This clonotype has only a few counts. V gene TRBV6-2 or TRBV6-3 combines with J gene TRBJ2-1, with D perhaps TRBD1 (5 bases). The length of the CDR3 is 16 residues. The V gene lost 4 bases and the J gene lost 2 bases, with 15 bases spanning the gap. The germline V gene encodes CDR1 MNHEY and CDR2 SVGEGT. The CDR3: CASSFPSRGTYNEQFF. The CDR3 coding sequence is TGTGCCAGCAGTTTCCCTTCTAGGGGAACCTACAATGAGCAGTTCTTC.

The CDR3 loop reads CAWSFDYEQYF. CDR3 DNA: TGTGCCTGGAGTTTTGACTACGAGCAGTACTTC. The chain couples TRBV30 to TRBJ2-7; D unclear. Germline CDR1 reads GTSNPN; CDR2 reads SVGIG (reference sequence). The V end was cut by 2 bases, the J end by 3 bases, with 5 bases between. The CDR3 has 11 residues.

This sequence joins TRBV5-4 and TRBJ2-1; D is uncertain. The CDR3 has 13 amino acids. Trimming took off 4 bases at V and 5 bases at J, with 10 bases between the two ends. Looked up from germline, CDR1 is SGHNT and CDR2 is YYREEE (reference sequence). The DNA of the CDR3 is TGTGCCAGCAGCCCCATACCCAACAATGAGCAGTTCTTC. It encodes CASSPIPNNEQFF. The whole variable domain, filled in from reference TRBV5-4 and TRBJ2-1, reads ETGVTQSPTHLIKTRGQQVTLRCSSQSGHNTVSWYQQALGQGPQFIFQYYREEENGRGNFPPRFSGLQFPNYSSELNVNALELDDSALYLCASSPIPNNEQFFGPGTRLTVL.

The rearrangement joins TRBV28 to TRBJ2-1; D might be TRBD2 (6 bases). This CDR3 is 15 amino acids long. CDR1 and CDR2 (germline): MDHEN, SYDVKM. The V and J ends lost 5 bases and 3 bases respectively, with 14 bases between them. The DNA for the CDR3 is TGTGCCAGCAGTCCCCCAAGCGGGTTCTACAATGAGCAGTTCTTC. Its protein is CASSPPSGFYNEQFF. The full variable domain, in which reference TRBV28 and TRBJ2-1 provide the parts outside the CDR3, is DVKVTQSSRYLVKRTGEKVFLECVQDMDHENMFWYRQDPGLGLRLIYFSYDVKMKEKGDIPEGYSVSREKKERFSLILESASTNQTSMYLCASSPPSGFYNEQFFGPGTRLTVL.

This clonotype has just a few counts. V and J are TRBV5-1 and TRBJ2-7; 12 bases map to TRBD1. The CDR3 spans 15 residues. J was trimmed by 5 bases and V by 5 bases; bases with no gene match: 8. Germline V gene sequence: CDR1 SGHRS, CDR2 YFSETQ. For the CDR3, the DNA is TGCGCCAGCAGATCTTCCGGGACAGGGGGCGACGAGCAGTACTTC. Protein sequence: CASRSSGTGGDEQYF. Complete variable domain (other parts from reference TRBV5-1 and TRBJ2-7): KAGVTQTPRYLIKTRGQQVTLSCSPISGHRSVSWYQQTPGQGLQFLFEYFSETQRNKGNFPGRFSGRQFSNSRSEMNVSTLELGDSALYLCASRSSGTGGDEQYFGPGTRLTVT.

In its sample, this clonotype was seen many times. The chain combines TRBV6-1 with TRBJ2-3, with D uncertain. Germline values: CDR1 MNHNS, CDR2 SASEGT. Between the trimmed V and J ends, which lost 4 bases and 0 bases, there was a span of 11 bases. The CDR3 has 15 residues. CDR3 sequence (DNA): TGTGCCAGCAGTGTAGCACTAATTAGCACAGATACGCAGTATTTT. Amino acid sequence: CASSVALISTDTQYF.

The chain joins TRBV30 to TRBJ1-3; D remains unclear. The V and J ends lost 3 bases and 0 bases respectively, with 15 bases between them. CDR3 length: 16 amino acids. From germline, CDR1 is GTSNPN and CDR2 SVGIG (reference sequence). CDR3 sequence (DNA): TGTGCCTGGAGCCTAACCCCGCAGAGCTCTGGAAACACCATATATTTT. This translates into CAWSLTPQSSGNTIYF.

The table lists this clonotype with a few counts. The chain joins TRBV28 to TRBJ2-1; D is unresolved. The CDR3 totals 16 residues. CDR1 and CDR2 from the germline V gene are MDHEN and SYDVKM. With 5 bases removed from V and 0 bases from J, the gap between germline ends came to 14 bases. The CDR3 nucleotides are TGTGCCAGCAGTCATCTCAGTACGAGCTCCTACAATGAGCAGTTCTTC. This translates into CASSHLSTSSYNEQFF.

This clonotype was found many times. The V call is TRBV18, the J call TRBJ1-5; D ambiguous. The CDR3 runs 15 residues. Trimming stripped 3 bases from V and 0 bases from J, with 9 bases between. Germline CDR1 KGHSH, CDR2 LQKENI. The CDR3 here is CASSPSGYSNQPQHF. The CDR3 DNA follows: TGTGCCAGCTCACCTTCGGGGTATAGCAATCAGCCCCAGCATTTT. Variable domain in full (rest from reference TRBV18 and TRBJ1-5): NAGVMQNPRHLVRRRGQEARLRCSPMKGHSHVYWYRQLPEEGLKFMVYLQKENIIDESGMPKERFSAEFPKEGPSILRIQQVVRGDSAAYFCASSPSGYSNQPQHFGDGTRLSIL.